This entry lists 9 T cell receptor beta chains sequenced from one sample in a study of patients and donors after allogeneic stem cell transplantation. TCRdb reprocessed the RT-PCR reads with MiXCR, giving one entry per CDR3 protein. The data hold 190,000 or so distinct CDR3 sequences, with around two fifths observed a single time. The sample consisted of blood, either unsorted or a sorted T cell fraction (not recorded which). The receptors were sampled from a human donor who was either an allogeneic HSCT recipient or a stem cell or donor lymphocyte infusion donor (not recorded which). It is not recorded whose cells these are; they may come from a transplant donor.

This clonotype occurred many times. This rearrangement joins TRBV5-1 to TRBJ2-5; 9 bases align to TRBD1. This CDR3 is built from 14 residues. CDR1 is SGHRS, CDR2 YFSETQ, per germline. Trimming took 5 bases from V and 4 from J; bases not matched to a gene: 6. The CDR3 here is CASRRTGAGETQYF. CDR3 nucleotide sequence: TGCGCCAGCAGACGGACAGGGGCGGGAGAGACCCAGTACTTC.

There are a few counts of this clonotype. V and J are TRBV4-3 and TRBJ2-1; possibly TRBD2 for D (6 bases). In germline, CDR1 is LGHNA, CDR2 YSLEER. V gave up 1 base and J gave up 12 bases, with 13 bases separating them. The CDR3 sequence is 13 residues long. The CDR3 DNA reads as TGCGCCAGCAGCCAAGGAAGGGGAGGAAGGCAGTTCTTC. Translating gives CASSQGRGGRQFF.

This clonotype was observed a handful of times. The gene calls are TRBV12-3 or TRBV12-4 and TRBJ2-7; D gene unclear. V lost 2 bases, J lost 3 bases, and 11 bases lay in between. This CDR3 comprises 14 residues. Written as DNA, the CDR3 is TGTGCCAGCAGTTTAAGGCCTCTGGACTACGAGCAGTACTTC. Protein sequence: CASSLRPLDYEQYF.

The CDR3 is CASSALPGQGAESPLHF. The CDR3 DNA sequence: TGTGCCAGCAGTGCGCTACCGGGACAGGGGGCCGAATCACCCCTCCACTTT. The genes are TRBV6-5 and TRBJ1-6; 12 nucleotides agree with TRBD1. V dropped 5 bases and J dropped 10; count of bases not matched to a gene: 12. Germline CDR1 is MNHEY and CDR2 is SVGAGI. This CDR3 is built from 17 residues.

This clonotype turned up a few times. The chain uses TRBV9 and TRBJ2-2, with 13 nucleotides matching TRBD2. Germline V gene lookup returns CDR1 SGDLS and CDR2 YYNGEE. V dropped 2 bases and J dropped 3; count of bases not matched to a gene: 1. The CDR3 is 16 amino acids. CDR3 in DNA: TGTGCCAGCAGCGTCGGACTAGCGGGGGACACCGGGGAGCTGTTTTTT. Its translation is CASSVGLAGDTGELFF. The entire variable domain, with the rest obtained from reference TRBV9 and TRBJ2-2, is as follows: DSGVTQTPKHLITATGQRVTLRCSPRSGDLSVYWYQQSLDQGLQFLIQYYNGEERAKGNILERFSAQQFPDLHSELNLSSLELGDSALYFCASSVGLAGDTGELFFGEGSRLTVL.

This chain uses TRBV4-3 with TRBJ1-2, with a possible D match to TRBD1 (5 bases). Germline V CDR1 and CDR2: LGHNA, YSLEER. The CDR3 extends over 19 amino acids. V was shortened by 0 bases and J by 5 bases, with 25 bases between the two germline ends. The CDR3 loop reads CASSQDRGGPGTFTYGYTF. The CDR3 DNA reads TGCGCCAGCAGCCAAGATCGGGGTGGTCCCGGGACCTTTACGTATGGCTACACCTTC.

This clonotype occurred a few times. The chain couples TRBV29-1 to TRBJ1-4; TRBD1 might be the D (5 bases). Trimming pared 4 bases from V and 6 bases from J, leaving 9 bases between. The CDR3 has 12 residues. CDR1 is SQVTM and CDR2 is ANQGSEA in the germline V gene. CDR3 residues: CSVVARDEKLFF. CDR3 coding DNA: TGCAGCGTTGTAGCCAGGGATGAAAAACTGTTTTTT.

The chain employs TRBV12-3 or TRBV12-4 and TRBJ2-3; TRBD2 matches at 8 bases. CDR3 length equals 16 residues. J was trimmed by 2 bases and V by 5 bases; bases with no gene match: 9. CDR3: CASSHGTRYPTDTQYF. CDR3 in DNA: TGTGCCAGCAGTCATGGGACTAGGTATCCCACAGATACGCAGTATTTT.

This clonotype was seen more than once but under ten times. The V and J genes are TRBV4-1 and TRBJ1-2; no definite D call. Germline V gene lookup returns CDR1 MGHRA and CDR2 YSYEKL. The CDR3 spans 16 residues. Trimming took 0 bases from V and 4 from J, leaving 15 bases between them. This CDR3 is CASSQDSDPTFYGYTF. CDR3 DNA: TGCGCCAGCAGCCAAGATAGTGATCCCACTTTCTATGGCTACACCTTC.